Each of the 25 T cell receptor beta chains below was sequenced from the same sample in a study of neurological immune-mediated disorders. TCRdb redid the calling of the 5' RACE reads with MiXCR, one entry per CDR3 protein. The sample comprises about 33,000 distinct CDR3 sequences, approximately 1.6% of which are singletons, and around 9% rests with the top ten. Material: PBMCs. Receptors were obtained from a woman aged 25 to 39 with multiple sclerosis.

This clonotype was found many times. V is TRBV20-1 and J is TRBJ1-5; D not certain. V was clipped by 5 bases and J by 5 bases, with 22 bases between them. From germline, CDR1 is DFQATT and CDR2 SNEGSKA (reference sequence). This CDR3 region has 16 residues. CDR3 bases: TGCAGTGCTTCATCATTAGTTGGTCCCCCTGATCAGCCCCAGCATTTT. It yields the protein CSASSLVGPPDQPQHF.

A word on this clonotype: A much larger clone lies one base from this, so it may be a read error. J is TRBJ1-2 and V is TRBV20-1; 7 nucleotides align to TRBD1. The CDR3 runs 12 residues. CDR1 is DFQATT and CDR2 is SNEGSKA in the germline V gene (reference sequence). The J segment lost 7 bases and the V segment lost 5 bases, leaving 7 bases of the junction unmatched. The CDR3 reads CSALQGVCGYTF. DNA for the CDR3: TGCAGTGCTCTGCAGGGGGTTTGTGGCTACACCTTC.

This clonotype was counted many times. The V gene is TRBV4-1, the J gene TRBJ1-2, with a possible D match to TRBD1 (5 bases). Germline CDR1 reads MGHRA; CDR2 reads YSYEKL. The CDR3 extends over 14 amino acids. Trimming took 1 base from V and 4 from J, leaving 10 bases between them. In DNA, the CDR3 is TGCGCCAGCAGCCAAGGGGGACGGGGCTATGGCTACACCTTC. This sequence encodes CASSQGGRGYGYTF.

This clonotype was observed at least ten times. The chain's CDR3 is CASSWDRGLTDTQYF. For the CDR3, the DNA is TGTGCCAGCAGTTGGGACAGGGGGCTCACAGATACGCAGTATTTT. The J gene is TRBJ2-3, the V gene TRBV12-3 or TRBV12-4, with 12 bases matching TRBD1. J gave up 2 bases and V 4 bases, and 1 base lay outside the gene matches. This CDR3 comprises 15 residues.

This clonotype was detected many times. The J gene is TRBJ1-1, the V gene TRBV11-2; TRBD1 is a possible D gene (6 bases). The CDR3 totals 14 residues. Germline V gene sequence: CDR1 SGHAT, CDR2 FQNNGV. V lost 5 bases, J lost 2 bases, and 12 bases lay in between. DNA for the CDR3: TGTGCCAGCAGCATAACAGGGAGAAACACTGAAGCTTTCTTT. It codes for CASSITGRNTEAFF.

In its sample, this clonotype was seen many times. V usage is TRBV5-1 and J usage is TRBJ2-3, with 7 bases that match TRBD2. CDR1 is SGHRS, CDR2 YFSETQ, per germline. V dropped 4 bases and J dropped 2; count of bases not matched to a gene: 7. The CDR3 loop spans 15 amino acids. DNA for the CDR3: TGCGCCAGCAGCCGGAGCGGGGCCTTCACAGATACGCAGTATTTT. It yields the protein CASSRSGAFTDTQYF.

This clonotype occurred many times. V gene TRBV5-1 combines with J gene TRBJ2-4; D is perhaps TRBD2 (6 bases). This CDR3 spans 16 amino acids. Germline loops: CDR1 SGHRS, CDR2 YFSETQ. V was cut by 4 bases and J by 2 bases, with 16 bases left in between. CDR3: CASSILPGVTKNIQYF. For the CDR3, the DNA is TGCGCCAGCAGCATCCTTCCGGGGGTAACCAAAAACATTCAGTACTTC.

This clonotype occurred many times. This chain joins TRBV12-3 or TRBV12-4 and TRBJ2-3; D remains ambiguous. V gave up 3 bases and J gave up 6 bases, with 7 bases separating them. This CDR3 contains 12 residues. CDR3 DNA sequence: TGTGCCAGCAGTTTCATAGGGGATACGCAGTATTTT. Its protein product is CASSFIGDTQYF.

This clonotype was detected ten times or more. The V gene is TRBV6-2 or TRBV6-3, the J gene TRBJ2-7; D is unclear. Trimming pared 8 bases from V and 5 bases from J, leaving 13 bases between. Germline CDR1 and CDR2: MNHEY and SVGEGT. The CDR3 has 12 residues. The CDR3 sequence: CASRSQDHEQYF. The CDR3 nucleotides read TGTGCCAGCCGTTCGCAGGATCACGAGCAGTACTTC.

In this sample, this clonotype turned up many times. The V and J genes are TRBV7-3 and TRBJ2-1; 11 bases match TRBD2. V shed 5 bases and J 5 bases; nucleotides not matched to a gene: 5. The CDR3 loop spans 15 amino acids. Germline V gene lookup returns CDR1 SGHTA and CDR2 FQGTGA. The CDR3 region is CASSPLAGGHNEQFF. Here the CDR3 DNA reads TGTGCCAGCAGCCCCTTAGCGGGGGGGCACAATGAGCAGTTCTTC.

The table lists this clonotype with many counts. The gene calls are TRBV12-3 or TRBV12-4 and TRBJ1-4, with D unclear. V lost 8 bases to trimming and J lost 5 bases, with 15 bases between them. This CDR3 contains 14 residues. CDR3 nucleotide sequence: TGTGCCAGCGCATCCGGGCTACAAAATGAAAAACTGTTTTTT. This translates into CASASGLQNEKLFF.

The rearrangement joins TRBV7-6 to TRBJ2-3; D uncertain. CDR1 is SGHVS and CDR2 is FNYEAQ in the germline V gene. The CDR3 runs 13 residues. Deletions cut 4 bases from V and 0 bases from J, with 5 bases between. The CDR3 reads CASSSGSTDTQYF. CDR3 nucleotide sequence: TGTGCCAGCAGCTCAGGCAGCACAGATACGCAGTATTTT.

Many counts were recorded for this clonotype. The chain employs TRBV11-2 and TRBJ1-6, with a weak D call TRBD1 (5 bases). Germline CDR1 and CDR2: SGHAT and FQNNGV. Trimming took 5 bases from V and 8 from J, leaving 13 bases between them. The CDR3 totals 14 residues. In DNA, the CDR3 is TGTGCCAGCAGCCCCGGGGGTTCGCATTCACCCCTCCACTTT. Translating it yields CASSPGGSHSPLHF.

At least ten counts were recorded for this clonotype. The CDR3, as DNA: TGTGCCAGCAGCTTGGCCGGAAGGGATAACTATGGCTACACCTTC. Its translation is CASSLAGRDNYGYTF. The chain has TRBV5-6 and TRBJ1-2; no clear D gene. The CDR3 covers 15 residues. Germline V CDR1 and CDR2: SGHDT, YYEEEE. The V end lost 0 bases, the J end lost 1 base, and 10 bases lay between the germline ends.

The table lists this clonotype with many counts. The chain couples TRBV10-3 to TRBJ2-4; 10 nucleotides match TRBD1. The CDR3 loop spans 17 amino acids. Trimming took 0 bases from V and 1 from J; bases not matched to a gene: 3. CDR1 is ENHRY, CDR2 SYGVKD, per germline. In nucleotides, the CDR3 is TGTGCCATCAGTGAGTCCACGACAGGGGGCGCCAAAAACATTCAGTACTTC. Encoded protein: CAISESTTGGAKNIQYF.

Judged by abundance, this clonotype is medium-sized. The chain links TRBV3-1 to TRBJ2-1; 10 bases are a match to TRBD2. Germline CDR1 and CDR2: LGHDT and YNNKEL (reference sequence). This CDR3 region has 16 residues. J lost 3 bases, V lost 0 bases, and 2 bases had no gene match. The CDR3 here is CASSQDRTSGYNEQFF. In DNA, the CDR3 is TGTGCCAGCAGCCAAGATAGGACTAGCGGCTACAATGAGCAGTTCTTC.

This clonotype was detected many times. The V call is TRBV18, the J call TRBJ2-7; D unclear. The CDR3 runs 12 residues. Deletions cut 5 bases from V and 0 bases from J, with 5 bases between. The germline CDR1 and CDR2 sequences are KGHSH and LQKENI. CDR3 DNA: TGTGCCAGCTCAGCAGTCTCCTACGAGCAGTACTTC. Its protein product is CASSAVSYEQYF.

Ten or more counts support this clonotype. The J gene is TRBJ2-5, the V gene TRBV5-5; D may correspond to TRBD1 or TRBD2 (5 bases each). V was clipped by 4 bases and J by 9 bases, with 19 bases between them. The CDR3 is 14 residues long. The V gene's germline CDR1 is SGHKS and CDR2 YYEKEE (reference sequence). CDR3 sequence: CASSLGVRLVAQYF. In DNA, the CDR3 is TGTGCCAGCAGCCTGGGGGTCCGGTTAGTGGCCCAGTACTTC.

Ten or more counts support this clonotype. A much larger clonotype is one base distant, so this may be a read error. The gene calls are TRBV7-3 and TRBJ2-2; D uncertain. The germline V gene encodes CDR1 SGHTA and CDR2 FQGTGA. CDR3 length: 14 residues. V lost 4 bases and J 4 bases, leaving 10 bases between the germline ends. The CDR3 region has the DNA TGTGCCAGCAGCTCAGGAAACATCACCGGGGAGCTGTTTTTT. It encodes CASSSGNITGELFF.

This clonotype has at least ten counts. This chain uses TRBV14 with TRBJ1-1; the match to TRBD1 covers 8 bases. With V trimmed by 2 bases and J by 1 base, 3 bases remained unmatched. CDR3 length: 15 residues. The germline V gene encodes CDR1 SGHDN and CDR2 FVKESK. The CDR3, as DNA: TGTGCCAGCAGCCAAAGGACAGGGCGGAACACTGAAGCTTTCTTT. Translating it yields CASSQRTGRNTEAFF.

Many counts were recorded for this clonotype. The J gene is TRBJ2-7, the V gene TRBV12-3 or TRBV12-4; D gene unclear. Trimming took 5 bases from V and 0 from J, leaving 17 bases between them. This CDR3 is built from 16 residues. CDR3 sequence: CASSPDLSHVSYEQYF. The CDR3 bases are TGTGCCAGCAGTCCGGATTTATCTCACGTCTCCTACGAGCAGTACTTC.

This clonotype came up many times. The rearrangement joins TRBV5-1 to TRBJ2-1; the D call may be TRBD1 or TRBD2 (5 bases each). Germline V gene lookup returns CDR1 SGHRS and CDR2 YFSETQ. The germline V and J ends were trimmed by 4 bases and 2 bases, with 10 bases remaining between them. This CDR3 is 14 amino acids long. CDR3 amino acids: CASSTEGTYNEQFF. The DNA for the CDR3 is TGCGCCAGCAGCACCGAGGGGACCTACAATGAGCAGTTCTTC.

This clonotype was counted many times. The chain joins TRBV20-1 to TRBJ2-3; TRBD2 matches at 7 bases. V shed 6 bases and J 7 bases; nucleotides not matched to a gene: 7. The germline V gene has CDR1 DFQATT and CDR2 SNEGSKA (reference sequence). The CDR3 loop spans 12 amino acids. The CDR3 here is CSARDYGHTQYF. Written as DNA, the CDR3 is TGCAGTGCACGGGACTATGGGCATACGCAGTATTTT.

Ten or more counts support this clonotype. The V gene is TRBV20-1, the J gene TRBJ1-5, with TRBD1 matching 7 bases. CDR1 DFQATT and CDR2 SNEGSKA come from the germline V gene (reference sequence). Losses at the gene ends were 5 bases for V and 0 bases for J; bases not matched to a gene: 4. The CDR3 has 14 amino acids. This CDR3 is CSASTGYSNQPQHF. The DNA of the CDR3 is TGCAGTGCTTCGACAGGGTATAGCAATCAGCCCCAGCATTTT.

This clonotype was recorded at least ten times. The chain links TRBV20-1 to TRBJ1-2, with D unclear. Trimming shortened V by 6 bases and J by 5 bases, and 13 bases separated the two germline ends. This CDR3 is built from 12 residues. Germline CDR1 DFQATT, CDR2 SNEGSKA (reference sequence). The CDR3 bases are TGCAGTGCCCCGGACCGCGGGTATGGCTACACCTTC. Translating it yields CSAPDRGYGYTF.